The TCR beta chain described here comes from a study of blood T cell repertoires in COVID-19. The overall study: Spain, Italy and the United States supplied samples that represented acute and convalescent COVID-19. From T cells, B-cell-depleted T cells, or PBMCs came the material, which was cDNA or gDNA.

V dropped 4 bases and J dropped 6; count of bases not matched to a gene: 15. This CDR3 region has 17 residues. Germline assignment: CDR1 LGHDT and CDR2 YNNKEL (reference sequence). Original data processing: Using reference gene primer amplification, nucleated cell counts were estimated. Libraries were prepared by immunoSEQ multiplex PCR; TCRdb keeps only in-frame clonotypes and omits some of them. That table furnishes V, J and clone size, whereas the DNA furnished D and trimming. The data show about half a million clones, 70% to 90% seen once. The sequenced sample was peripheral blood. The sequence was collected from a human donor in a cohort sampled during active COVID-19. The V call is TRBV3-1 (or the pseudogene TRBV3-2), the J call TRBJ2-1, with TRBD1 matching over 7 bases. CDR3 sequence reads: CASSPALDRIRPNEQFF. The DNA for the CDR3 is TGTGCCAGCAGCCCCGCCTTGGACAGGATTCGACCCAATGAGCAGTTCTTC.